This TCR beta chain was obtained from a study of blood T cell repertoires in COVID-19. Sequenced by immunoSEQ multiplex PCR; TCRdb stores in-frame clones only, minus some. The sample consists of about 430,000 clones, more than 70% of them appearing once. The sample taken for sequencing was PBMCs or T cells enriched from blood (not recorded which). The source of this sequence is a woman aged 18-30 years who had been exposed to COVID-19.

This CDR3 reads CASSQAWTGEGYEQYF. The DNA of the CDR3 is TGCGCCAGCAGCCAAGCGTGGACAGGGGAGGGCTACGAGCAGTACTTC. The chain has TRBV4-1 and TRBJ2-7; 9 nucleotides align to TRBD1. CDR1 MGHRA and CDR2 YSYEKL come from the germline V gene. Trimming removed 1 base from V and 3 bases from J; junction bases left unmatched: 7. The length of the CDR3 is 16 residues.